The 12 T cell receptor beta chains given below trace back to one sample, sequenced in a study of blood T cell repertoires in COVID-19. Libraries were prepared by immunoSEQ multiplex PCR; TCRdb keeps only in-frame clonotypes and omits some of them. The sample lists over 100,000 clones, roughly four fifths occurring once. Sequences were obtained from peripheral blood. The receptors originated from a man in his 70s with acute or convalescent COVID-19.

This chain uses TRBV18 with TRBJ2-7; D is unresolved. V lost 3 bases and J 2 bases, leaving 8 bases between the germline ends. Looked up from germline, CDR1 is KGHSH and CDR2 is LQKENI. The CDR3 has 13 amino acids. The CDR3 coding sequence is TGTGCCAGCTCACCTCAGGAAACCTACGAGCAGTACTTC. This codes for CASSPQETYEQYF.

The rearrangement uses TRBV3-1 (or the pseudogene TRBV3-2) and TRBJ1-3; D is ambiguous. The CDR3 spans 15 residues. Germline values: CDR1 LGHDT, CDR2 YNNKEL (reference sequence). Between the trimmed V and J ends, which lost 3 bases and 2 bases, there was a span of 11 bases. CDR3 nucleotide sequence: TGTGCCAGCAGCCACGACGGACTTGCTGGAAACACCATATATTTT. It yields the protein CASSHDGLAGNTIYF.

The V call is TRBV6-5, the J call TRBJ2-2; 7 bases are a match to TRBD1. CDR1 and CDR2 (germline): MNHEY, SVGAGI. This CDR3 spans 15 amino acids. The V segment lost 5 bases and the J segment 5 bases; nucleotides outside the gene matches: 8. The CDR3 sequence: CASSRDRVRTGELFF. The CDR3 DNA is TGTGCCAGCAGTCGCGACAGGGTGAGGACCGGGGAGCTGTTTTTT.

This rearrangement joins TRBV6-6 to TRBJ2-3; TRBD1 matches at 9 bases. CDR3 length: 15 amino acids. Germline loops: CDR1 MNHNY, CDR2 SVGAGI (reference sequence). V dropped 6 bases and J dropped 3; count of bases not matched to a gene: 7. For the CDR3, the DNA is TGTGCCAGCAGACCCACAGGGGGCCCAACAGATACGCAGTATTTT. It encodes CASRPTGGPTDTQYF.

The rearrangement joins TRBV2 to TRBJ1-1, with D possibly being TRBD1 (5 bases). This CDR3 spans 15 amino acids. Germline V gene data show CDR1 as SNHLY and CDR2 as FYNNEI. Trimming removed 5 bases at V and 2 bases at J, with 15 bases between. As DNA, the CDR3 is TGTGCCAGCAGTCCCAGGGCTTCTATTAACACTGAAGCTTTCTTT. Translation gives CASSPRASINTEAFF.

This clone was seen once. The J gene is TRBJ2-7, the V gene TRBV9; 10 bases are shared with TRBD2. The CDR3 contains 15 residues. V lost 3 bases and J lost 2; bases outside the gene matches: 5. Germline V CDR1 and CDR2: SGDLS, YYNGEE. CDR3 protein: CASSAGLAETYEQYF. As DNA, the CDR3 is TGTGCCAGCAGCGCTGGACTAGCGGAGACCTACGAGCAGTACTTC.

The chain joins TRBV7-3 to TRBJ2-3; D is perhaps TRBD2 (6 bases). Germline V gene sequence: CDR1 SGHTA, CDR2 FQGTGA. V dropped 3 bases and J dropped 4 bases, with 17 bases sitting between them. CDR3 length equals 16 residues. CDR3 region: CASSLRLAGSADTQYF. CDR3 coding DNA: TGTGCCAGCAGCTTGAGGCTGGCGGGGAGCGCAGATACGCAGTATTTT.

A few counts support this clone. This CDR3 reads CASSLFGGNTEAFF. The CDR3 nucleotides read TGTGCCAGCAGCTTATTCGGGGGAAACACTGAAGCTTTCTTT. This sequence joins TRBV7-6 and TRBJ1-1; TRBD1 is a possible D gene (5 bases). Germline V gives CDR1 SGHVS, CDR2 FNYEAQ. V gave up 2 bases and J gave up 2 bases, with 9 bases separating them. The CDR3 consists of 14 residues.

This CDR3 is CSVRPGQGIGEQYF. As DNA, the CDR3 is TGCAGCGTAAGACCGGGACAGGGAATTGGGGAGCAGTACTTC. This chain connects TRBV29-1 to TRBJ2-7; 9 bases fit TRBD1. This CDR3 has 14 amino acids. Germline CDR1 is SQVTM and CDR2 is ANQGSEA. V shed 6 bases, J shed 7 bases, and the junction held 13 bases outside the gene matches.

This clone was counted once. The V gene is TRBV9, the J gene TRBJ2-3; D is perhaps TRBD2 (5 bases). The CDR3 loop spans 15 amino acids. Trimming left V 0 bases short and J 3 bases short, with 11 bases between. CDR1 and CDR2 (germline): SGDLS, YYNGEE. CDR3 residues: CASSVVGVRTDTQYF. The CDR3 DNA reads TGTGCCAGCAGCGTAGTCGGGGTTAGGACAGATACGCAGTATTTT. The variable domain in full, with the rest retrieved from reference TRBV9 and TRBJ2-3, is DSGVTQTPKHLITATGQRVTLRCSPRSGDLSVYWYQQSLDQGLQFLIQYYNGEERAKGNILERFSAQQFPDLHSELNLSSLELGDSALYFCASSVVGVRTDTQYFGPGTRLTVL.

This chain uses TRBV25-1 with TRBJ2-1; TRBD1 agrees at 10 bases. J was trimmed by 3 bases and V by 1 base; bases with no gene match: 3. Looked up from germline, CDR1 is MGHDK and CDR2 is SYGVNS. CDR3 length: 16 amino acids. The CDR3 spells CASSESRTGGYNEQFF. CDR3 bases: TGTGCCAGCAGTGAATCACGGACAGGGGGCTACAATGAGCAGTTCTTC.

The CDR3 sequence: CASSRGQGSNQPQHF. CDR3 nucleotide sequence: TGTGCCAGCAGCCGGGGACAGGGGAGCAATCAGCCCCAGCATTTT. The V call is TRBV28, the J call TRBJ1-5; 10 nucleotides line up with TRBD1. CDR1 MDHEN and CDR2 SYDVKM come from the germline V gene. The CDR3 runs 15 residues. The ends lost 6 bases at V and 1 base at J; junction bases unmatched: 3.